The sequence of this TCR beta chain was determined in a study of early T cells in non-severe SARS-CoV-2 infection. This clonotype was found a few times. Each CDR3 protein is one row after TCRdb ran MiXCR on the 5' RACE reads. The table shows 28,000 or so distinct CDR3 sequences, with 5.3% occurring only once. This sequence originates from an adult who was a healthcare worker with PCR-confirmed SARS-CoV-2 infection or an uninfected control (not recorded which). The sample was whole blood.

The CDR3 sequence: CASSQYRRNTEAFF. CDR3 DNA sequence: TGTGCCAGCAGCCAATATCGAAGGAACACTGAAGCTTTCTTT. This chain links TRBV7-9 with TRBJ1-1; D is unclear. Per germline, CDR1 SEHNR and CDR2 FQNEAQ (reference sequence). This CDR3 region has 14 residues. Trimming removed 5 bases at V and 1 base at J, with 11 bases between.